The rows below give T cell receptor beta chains drawn from one sample of a study of radiotherapy plus CTLA-4 blockade in lung cancer. Method: immunoSEQ multiplex PCR; TCRdb's copy keeps in-frame clones and lacks some. The sample comprises just over 60,000 clones, approximately 75% of which are singletons, and less than 5.5% rests with the top ten. This specimen consisted of peripheral blood, obtained from a patient treated with radiotherapy plus ipilimumab. These receptors all come from a human donor with non-small cell lung cancer who had a complete response to radiotherapy plus ipilimumab. The CDR3 runs from the conserved cysteine through the conserved F or W. A D gene is named only where the DNA matches it firmly. For some rows the clone size is stated as once, few or many, or as a class when expanded; others skip it.

abundance	v_gene	j_gene	d_gene	CDR3aa	CDR3nt
-	TRBV7-9	TRBJ1-2	-	CASSLALQQIPNYGYTF	TGTGCCAGCAGCTTAGCGCTCCAGCAGATCCCTAACTATGGCTACACCTTC
-	TRBV14	TRBJ2-1	-	CASSPKGTYNEQFF	TGTGCCAGCAGCCCTAAGGGGACCTACAATGAGCAGTTCTTC
-	TRBV6-5	TRBJ1-5	TRBD1	CASSRGTGGNQPQHF	TGTGCCAGCAGTCGCGGGACAGGAGGGAATCAGCCCCAGCATTTT
-	TRBV18	TRBJ2-1	TRBD2	CASSPGTSGSNNEQFF	TGTGCCAGCTCACCGGGGACTAGCGGGAGTAACAATGAGCAGTTCTTC
-	TRBV30	TRBJ1-1	-	CARARRRGAEYTEAFF	TGTGCCCGAGCTCGAAGGCGGGGGGCAGAATATACTGAAGCTTTCTTT
-	TRBV19	TRBJ1-5	TRBD1	CASSDDRGLGQPQHF	TGTGCCAGTAGTGATGACAGGGGGCTAGGTCAGCCCCAGCATTTT
-	TRBV29-1	TRBJ2-1	-	CSAPREYNEQFF	TGCAGCGCACCCAGGGAGTACAATGAGCAGTTCTTC
-	TRBV5-8	TRBJ1-4	-	CASSLAQGQNEKLFF	TGTGCCAGCAGCTTGGCCCAGGGGCAAAATGAAAAACTGTTTTTT
-	TRBV7-2	TRBJ2-7	-	CASSLEDVRYEQYF	TGTGCCAGCAGCTTGGAGGACGTTCGTTACGAGCAGTACTTC
few	TRBV15	TRBJ2-5	-	CATSTRGGQETQYF	TGTGCCACCAGCACTCGGGGCGGTCAAGAGACCCAGTACTTC
-	TRBV6-5	TRBJ2-1	-	CASSPTRAYNEQFF	TGTGCCAGCAGTCCAACTAGAGCCTACAATGAGCAGTTCTTC
-	TRBV12-5	TRBJ1-4	TRBD1	CASGLGQGTNEKLFF	TGTGCTAGTGGTTTGGGACAGGGAACTAATGAAAAACTGTTTTTT
-	TRBV7-2	TRBJ2-1	TRBD2	CASSLWRGAYNEQFF	TGTGCCAGCAGCTTATGGCGGGGGGCATACAATGAGCAGTTCTTC
-	TRBV27	TRBJ1-2	-	CASRTWDRTYGYTF	TGTGCCAGCAGAACCTGGGACCGCACTTATGGCTACACCTTC
-	TRBV6-5	TRBJ2-1	-	CASSRSNEQFF	TGTGCCAGCAGCCGGAGTAATGAGCAGTTCTTC
-	TRBV4-3	TRBJ2-1	-	CASSQDRGRPPYNEQFF	TGCGCCAGCAGCCAAGATCGTGGACGCCCCCCTTACAATGAGCAGTTCTTC
-	TRBV7-6	TRBJ2-5	-	CASSLGRAETQYF	TGTGCCAGCAGCTTAGGGAGGGCGGAGACCCAGTACTTC
-	TRBV6-5	TRBJ2-7	TRBD2	CASSQPGLAGEQYF	TGTGCCAGCAGCCAACCGGGACTAGCGGGGGAGCAGTACTTC
-	TRBV18	TRBJ1-6	TRBD1	CASSPEGQGNSPLHF	TGTGCCAGCTCACCGGAGGGACAGGGGAATTCACCCCTCCACTTT
-	TRBV28	TRBJ2-1	TRBD2	CASSLPTSGKINEQFF	TGTGCCAGCAGTTTACCGACTAGCGGGAAAATCAATGAGCAGTTCTTC
-	TRBV6-1	TRBJ2-5	TRBD1	CASSPGGQGAETQYF	TGTGCCAGCAGCCCAGGGGGACAGGGGGCCGAGACCCAGTACTTC
-	TRBV7-6	TRBJ1-5	TRBD1	CASSPGQGLSNQPQHF	TGTGCCAGCAGCCCCGGACAGGGTTTAAGCAATCAGCCCCAGCATTTT
-	TRBV4-3	TRBJ2-3	TRBD2	CASSQDAGLAGNTDTQYF	TGCGCCAGCAGCCAAGATGCGGGACTAGCGGGGAACACAGATACGCAGTATTTT
few	TRBV6-6	TRBJ2-7	-	CATGEYEQYF	TGTGCCACCGGAGAGTACGAGCAGTACTTC
-	TRBV7-2	TRBJ2-3	-	CASSLAQGKADTQYF	TGTGCCAGCAGCTTAGCCCAGGGAAAGGCAGATACGCAGTATTTT
-	TRBV29-1	TRBJ1-1	TRBD1	CSVALGQGEAFF	TGCAGCGTTGCCCTGGGACAGGGGGAAGCTTTCTTT
-	TRBV27	TRBJ1-5	-	CASSPSNQPQHF	TGTGCCAGCAGTCCTAGCAATCAGCCCCAGCATTTT
-	TRBV11-3	TRBJ2-3	TRBD2	CASSLPTSGNTDTQYF	TGTGCCAGCAGCTTACCGACTAGCGGGAATACAGATACGCAGTATTTT
once	TRBV5-8	TRBJ2-5	-	CASSPEQRQETQYF	TGTGCCAGCAGCCCGGAGCAGCGTCAAGAGACCCAGTACTTC
-	TRBV20-1	TRBJ1-1	-	CSAKSYTEAFF	TGCAGTGCTAAGAGCTACACTGAAGCTTTCTTT
-	TRBV7-2	TRBJ2-2	-	CASSFFSRTGRAGELFF	TGTGCCAGCAGCTTCTTCTCCCGGACGGGAAGGGCCGGGGAGCTGTTTTTT
-	TRBV7-2	TRBJ1-5	TRBD1	CASRDRDRQNQPQHF	TGTGCCAGCAGGGACCGGGACAGGCAGAATCAGCCCCAGCATTTT
-	TRBV14	TRBJ1-6	-	CASSRQDNSPLHF	TGTGCCAGCAGTCGACAGGATAATTCACCCCTCCACTTT
-	TRBV6-1	TRBJ1-5	TRBD1	CASRAGQAKNQPQHF	TGTGCCAGCAGGGCAGGACAGGCGAAAAATCAGCCCCAGCATTTT
-	TRBV19	TRBJ2-7	-	CASSFPGSEQYF	TGTGCCAGTAGTTTCCCAGGTTCTGAGCAGTACTTC
once	TRBV5-1	TRBJ1-1	-	CASSLAKGVNTEAFF	TGCGCCAGCAGCTTGGCCAAGGGAGTGAACACTGAAGCTTTCTTT
-	TRBV6-6	TRBJ2-7	TRBD2	CASSTSGAYEQYF	TGTGCCAGCAGTACTAGCGGGGCCTACGAGCAGTACTTC
-	TRBV18	TRBJ1-6	-	CASSPGGTGSPLHF	TGTGCCAGCTCACCAGGGGGGACGGGTTCACCCCTCCACTTT
few	TRBV5-4	TRBJ1-1	-	CASTSANTEAFF	TGTGCCAGCACCTCCGCGAACACTGAAGCTTTCTTT
-	TRBV30	TRBJ2-3	TRBD2	CAWAKVLAGGTDTQYF	TGTGCCTGGGCGAAGGTACTAGCGGGGGGCACAGATACGCAGTATTTT
-	TRBV7-6	TRBJ2-2	-	CASSLKTPRDTGELFF	TGTGCCAGCAGCTTAAAGACCCCACGGGACACCGGGGAGCTGTTTTTT
-	TRBV19	TRBJ2-7	TRBD1	CASSPRDRGSYEQYF	TGTGCCAGTAGTCCCCGGGACAGGGGGTCCTACGAGCAGTACTTC
few	TRBV5-1	TRBJ1-4	-	CASRDGREKLFF	TGCGCCAGCCGGGATGGTCGGGAAAAACTGTTTTTT
-	TRBV7-2	TRBJ2-5	-	CASSRTNGETQYF	TGTGCCAGCAGCCGTACCAATGGGGAGACCCAGTACTTC
-	TRBV30	TRBJ2-7	TRBD1	CAWSFTRGHEQYF	TGTGCCTGGAGTTTCACAAGGGGGCACGAGCAGTACTTC
-	TRBV4-3	TRBJ2-2	TRBD2	CASSQASGRTIGELFF	TGCGCCAGCAGCCAGGCTAGCGGGAGAACGATCGGGGAGCTGTTTTTT
-	TRBV9	TRBJ2-2	TRBD2	CASSPRTSGGAYTGELFF	TGTGCCAGCAGCCCCCGGACTAGCGGGGGGGCTTACACCGGGGAGCTGTTTTTT
-	TRBV6-6	TRBJ1-1	-	CASLTLSRANTEAFF	TGTGCCAGCTTGACTCTTAGCAGGGCGAACACTGAAGCTTTCTTT
-	TRBV6-5	TRBJ2-1	-	CASSNRRYNEQFF	TGTGCCAGCAGTAACAGGAGGTACAATGAGCAGTTCTTC
-	TRBV10-1	TRBJ2-3	TRBD2	CASSELAGGFDTQYF	TGCGCCAGCAGTGAACTAGCGGGAGGATTCGATACGCAGTATTTT
-	TRBV9	TRBJ1-5	-	CASSVLVVGMRGQPQHF	TGTGCCAGCAGCGTACTCGTAGTGGGAATGCGAGGTCAGCCCCAGCATTTT
-	TRBV11-2	TRBJ2-1	-	CASSPRSNEQFF	TGTGCCAGCAGCCCCCGGTCTAATGAGCAGTTCTTC
-	TRBV7-9	TRBJ1-2	-	CASSLGTDYYGYTF	TGTGCCAGCAGCTTAGGGACAGATTACTATGGCTACACCTTC